This entry lists 10 T cell receptor beta chains sequenced from one sample in a study of blood T cells in healthy people across ages (dated by TCRdb to 2015 to 2017). The protocol used for the library was 5' RACE. The listed sequencing device is Illumina HiSeq 2500. A second PCR of about 7 to 12 cycles was performed with a sample-barcoded 5' primer and a J-beta primer mix. In-frame beta chains were kept once TCRdb had trimmed the public reads at Q25 with fastp and called clones with MiXCR. One record per CDR3 amino acid sequence lists the most common genes and DNA. The sample has almost 800,000 distinct CDR3 sequences on record, nearly 60% of them singletons. Together, the top ten hold approximately 21% of the sample. Sequencing was carried out using blood. The receptors here all came from a man between 25 and 39 years old in good health.

The genes are TRBV5-1 and TRBJ2-5; TRBD1 is a possible D gene (5 bases). The CDR3 consists of 13 residues. V was pared by 2 bases and J by 5 bases, with 10 bases between. Germline assignment: CDR1 SGHRS and CDR2 YFSETQ. Here the CDR3 reads CASSFRQRETQYF. In nucleotides, the CDR3 is TGCGCCAGCAGCTTCCGACAGAGGGAGACCCAGTACTTC. Full variable domain (outside the CDR3, taken from reference TRBV5-1 and TRBJ2-5): KAGVTQTPRYLIKTRGQQVTLSCSPISGHRSVSWYQQTPGQGLQFLFEYFSETQRNKGNFPGRFSGRQFSNSRSEMNVSTLELGDSALYLCASSFRQRETQYFGPGTRLLVL.

The J gene is TRBJ2-5, the V gene TRBV5-1; a weak D match, TRBD1 (6 bases). Germline loops: CDR1 SGHRS, CDR2 YFSETQ. V lost 6 bases and J lost 1, with 16 bases in between. This CDR3 spans 15 amino acids. CDR3 coding DNA: TGCGCCAGCACCCTGGGGGCAAGCACCCAAGAGACCCAGTACTTC. Protein sequence: CASTLGASTQETQYF.

This clonotype has only a few counts. This chain connects TRBV10-3 to TRBJ2-1, with a tentative D call TRBD2 (5 bases). With 9 bases removed from V and 2 bases from J, the gap between germline ends came to 17 bases. The CDR3 contains 15 residues. Germline V gene lookup returns CDR1 ENHRY and CDR2 SYGVKD. The CDR3 here is CAMSLERPTYNEQFF. The CDR3 nucleotides read TGTGCCATGAGTTTAGAGCGGCCGACCTACAATGAGCAGTTCTTC.

A word on this clonotype: The junction departs from the called germline gene at one end, perhaps through a read error. J is TRBJ2-1 and V is TRBV2; D remains unclear. This CDR3 comprises 13 residues. In germline, CDR1 is SNHLY, CDR2 FYNNEI. The CDR3 coding sequence is TGTGCCAGCAGTGAACTCTCCTTCAATGAGCAGTTCTTC. It yields the protein CASSELSFNEQFF.

This chain uses TRBV11-2 with TRBJ1-2; D is ambiguous. The CDR3 consists of 15 residues. V dropped 3 bases and J dropped 4 bases, with 15 bases sitting between them. CDR1 is SGHAT and CDR2 is FQNNGV in the germline V gene. CDR3 sequence: CASSFSKNPIYGYTF. The CDR3 DNA reads TGTGCCAGCAGCTTCTCCAAAAATCCTATCTATGGCTACACCTTC.

This sequence joins TRBV6-1 and TRBJ1-5; possibly TRBD1 for D (5 bases). Trimming cost V 5 bases and J 7 bases, with 21 bases left between them. Germline V gives CDR1 MNHNS, CDR2 SASEGT. This CDR3 comprises 16 residues. In DNA form, the CDR3 reads TGTGCCAGCAGTCCCCTGACGGTGCCTCGGGGCCAGCCCCAGCATTTT. Residues: CASSPLTVPRGQPQHF.

This chain joins TRBV9 and TRBJ2-3; no clear D gene. Per germline, CDR1 SGDLS and CDR2 YYNGEE. The CDR3 extends over 15 amino acids. V was shortened by 0 bases and J by 0 bases, with 8 bases between the two germline ends. The CDR3 protein is CASSVAGHSTDTQYF. CDR3 nucleotide sequence: TGTGCCAGCAGCGTAGCAGGCCACAGCACAGATACGCAGTATTTT.

The chain is built from TRBV5-1 and TRBJ1-5; weak D call: TRBD1 (6 bases). Trimming removed 0 bases at V and 6 bases at J, with 10 bases between. Looked up from germline, CDR1 is SGHRS and CDR2 is YFSETQ. This CDR3 is 14 amino acids long. The CDR3 spells CASSLAPGVQPQHF. CDR3 sequence (DNA): TGCGCCAGCAGCTTGGCGCCAGGGGTTCAGCCCCAGCATTTT.

The chain recombines TRBV29-1 with TRBJ2-7, with D maybe TRBD1 (5 bases). CDR3 size: 15 residues. The germline V gene has CDR1 SQVTM and CDR2 ANQGSEA. V dropped 6 bases and J dropped 1 base, with 19 bases sitting between them. CDR3 loop: CSVTRTADTSYEQYF. The DNA for the CDR3 is TGCAGCGTCACGCGAACTGCGGACACTTCCTACGAGCAGTACTTC.

The rearrangement joins TRBV19 to TRBJ2-4; D remains unclear. The V gene lost 7 bases and the J gene lost 9 bases, with 16 bases spanning the gap. The CDR3 is 13 residues long. Germline CDR1 and CDR2: LNHDA and SQIVND (reference sequence). The CDR3, as DNA: TGTGCCAGTACATCCCAGGCCCTCGGCATTCAGTACTTC. Amino acids: CASTSQALGIQYF.